Listed here are 21 T cell receptor beta chains from one sample, sequenced in a study of identifying expanded T cells in peripheral blood. Some clones are missing from TCRdb's copy, which holds only in-frame ones; the method was immunoSEQ multiplex PCR. This sample has about 80,000 clones, with roughly 84% found just once. Material: blood. The receptors were sampled from a person aged 18 to 75 in good health.

The J gene is TRBJ2-7, the V gene TRBV5-1; either TRBD1 or TRBD2 may supply D (6 bases each). The V and J ends lost 2 bases and 5 bases respectively, with 17 bases between them. The length of the CDR3 is 15 residues. Germline values: CDR1 SGHRS, CDR2 YFSETQ. As DNA, the CDR3 is TGCGCCAGCAGCTTTTGGGGGGCGCGGAGTGACGAGCAGTACTTC. Its protein product is CASSFWGARSDEQYF. The full variable domain, with the rest looked up from reference TRBV5-1 and TRBJ2-7, is KAGVTQTPRYLIKTRGQQVTLSCSPISGHRSVSWYQQTPGQGLQFLFEYFSETQRNKGNFPGRFSGRQFSNSRSEMNVSTLELGDSALYLCASSFWGARSDEQYFGPGTRLTVT.

V gene TRBV19 combines with J gene TRBJ1-5; D possibly corresponds to TRBD1 (6 bases). The CDR3 has 13 amino acids. V lost 5 bases to trimming and J lost 7 bases, with 12 bases between them. Germline assignment: CDR1 LNHDA and CDR2 SQIVND (reference sequence). CDR3 amino acids: CASSLRGDQPQHF. CDR3 bases: TGTGCCAGTAGTCTCAGGGGCGACCAGCCCCAGCATTTT.

The gene calls are TRBV28 and TRBJ2-2, with TRBD2 as a possible D gene (6 bases). V was shortened by 5 bases and J by 1 base, with 11 bases between the two germline ends. The CDR3 totals 15 residues. CDR1 is MDHEN and CDR2 is SYDVKM in the germline V gene. Here the CDR3 DNA reads TGTGCCAGCAGTGCGGGACTGAAGAACACCGGGGAGCTGTTTTTT. Translating gives CASSAGLKNTGELFF.

The chain recombines TRBV7-8 with TRBJ1-5, with D unresolved. Trimming left V 4 bases short and J 7 bases short, with 17 bases between. The CDR3 length is 15 residues. Germline CDR1 SGHVS, CDR2 FQNEAQ. The chain's CDR3 is CASSYQVEAGQPQHF. CDR3 bases: TGTGCCAGCAGCTACCAGGTGGAAGCGGGCCAGCCCCAGCATTTT.

The chain combines TRBV4-3 with TRBJ2-3; D perhaps matches TRBD2 (5 bases). The CDR3 length is 16 residues. Germline values: CDR1 LGHNA, CDR2 YSLEER. V was clipped by 1 base and J by 2 bases, with 13 bases between them. The DNA of the CDR3 is TGCGCCAGCAGCCAAGGGGCTAGCCCTTTCACAGATACGCAGTATTTT. Encoded protein: CASSQGASPFTDTQYF.

V is TRBV11-2 and J is TRBJ2-5; no clear D gene. This CDR3 comprises 13 residues. The germline V gene has CDR1 SGHAT and CDR2 FQNNGV. Between the trimmed V and J ends, which lost 0 bases and 5 bases, there was a span of 7 bases. CDR3 loop: CASSLERLETQYF. The CDR3 DNA is TGTGCCAGCAGCTTAGAACGGCTGGAGACCCAGTACTTC.

The gene calls are TRBV5-1 and TRBJ2-5; no clear D. The CDR3 consists of 14 residues. Germline values: CDR1 SGHRS, CDR2 YFSETQ. The germline V and J ends were trimmed by 5 bases and 0 bases, with 11 bases remaining between them. The CDR3 reads CASSSSGHQETQYF. The CDR3 bases are TGCGCCAGCAGTTCTTCCGGACACCAAGAGACCCAGTACTTC.

The chain uses TRBV4-1 and TRBJ1-3; D unclear. V was clipped by 1 base and J by 4 bases, with 11 bases between them. There are 15 residues in the CDR3. The germline CDR1 and CDR2 sequences are MGHRA and YSYEKL. DNA for the CDR3: TGCGCCAGCAGCCAAGGAGAGAATTTCGGAAACACCATATATTTT. It specifies CASSQGENFGNTIYF.

The rearrangement uses TRBV4-2 and TRBJ2-2; D possibly matches TRBD1 or TRBD2 (6 bases each). Germline V lookup: CDR1 LGHNA, CDR2 YNFKEQ. Trimming pared 0 bases from V and 4 bases from J, leaving 21 bases between. This CDR3 region has 19 residues. Here the CDR3 reads CASSQDPGLGRGGTGELFF. In nucleotides, the CDR3 is TGTGCCAGCAGCCAAGATCCCGGCCTCGGGAGAGGGGGCACCGGGGAGCTGTTTTTT.

The chain recombines TRBV9 with TRBJ2-7; 9 nucleotides match TRBD2. Trimming cost V 0 bases and J 5 bases; bases outside gene matches: 6. CDR1 is SGDLS and CDR2 is YYNGEE in the germline V gene. The CDR3 is 15 amino acids. DNA of the CDR3: TGTGCCAGCAGCGTAGCAGGGACTAGCATCAACGAGCAGTACTTC. It yields the protein CASSVAGTSINEQYF.

This clone occurred once. CDR3 nucleotides: TGTGCCAGCAGCTTAAGTCGGGACAGCTATGGCTACACCTTC. This translates into CASSLSRDSYGYTF. The chain uses TRBV7-9 and TRBJ1-2; TRBD1 agrees at 7 bases. Germline V gives CDR1 SEHNR, CDR2 FQNEAQ (reference sequence). The CDR3 spans 14 residues. Trimming removed 2 bases from V and 4 bases from J; junction bases left unmatched: 4.

The V call is TRBV6-6, the J call TRBJ1-1, with 8 positions matching TRBD1. V shed 2 bases, J shed 8 bases, and the junction held 4 bases outside the gene matches. CDR3 length: 13 residues. Germline V gene data show CDR1 as MNHNY and CDR2 as SVGAGI (reference sequence). In nucleotides, the CDR3 is TGTGCCAGCAGTTACGACCGGGACAGGGAAGCTTTCTTT. It codes for CASSYDRDREAFF.

This clone appeared a few times. One end of the junction does not line up with germline, which may come from a read error. Other DNA sequences in this sample translate to the same CDR3. The V gene is TRBV7-7, the J gene TRBJ2-3, with 7 bases fitting TRBD2. CDR1 SSHAT and CDR2 FNYEAQ come from the germline V gene (reference sequence). The CDR3 contains 15 residues. As DNA, the CDR3 is TGTGCTAGCAGCTTAGGTAGCGGGAGCACAGATACGCAGTATTTT. This encodes CASSLGSGSTDTQYF.

The rearrangement uses TRBV27 and TRBJ2-1; D assignment may be TRBD1 or TRBD2 (5 bases each). V was clipped by 5 bases and J by 5 bases, with 19 bases between them. Germline CDR1 reads MNHEY; CDR2 reads SMNVEV (reference sequence). The CDR3 loop spans 16 amino acids. The CDR3 sequence is CASSAMGSGRNNEQFF. In DNA form, the CDR3 reads TGTGCCAGCAGTGCGATGGGATCGGGACGTAACAATGAGCAGTTCTTC.

The rearrangement joins TRBV11-2 to TRBJ1-5; D is unclear. The germline V and J ends were trimmed by 4 bases and 0 bases, with 4 bases remaining between them. CDR1 SGHAT and CDR2 FQNNGV come from the germline V gene. This CDR3 contains 13 residues. CDR3 region: CASSYGSNQPQHF. DNA of the CDR3: TGTGCCAGCAGCTATGGTAGCAATCAGCCCCAGCATTTT.

The CDR3 nucleotides are TGTGCCAGCAGCTTAAGACCTGGAAACACCATATATTTT. As protein: CASSLRPGNTIYF. V is TRBV5-6 and J is TRBJ1-3, with no clear D. CDR3 size: 13 residues. Trimming stripped 2 bases from V and 2 bases from J, with 5 bases between. Germline-derived CDR1 and CDR2 are SGHDT and YYEEEE.

This chain joins TRBV27 and TRBJ1-3, with D perhaps matching TRBD1 (5 bases). From germline, CDR1 is MNHEY and CDR2 SMNVEV (reference sequence). Trimming removed 5 bases from V and 0 bases from J, with 8 bases in between. This CDR3 has 14 amino acids. The CDR3 here is CASSAGYSGNTIYF. In DNA form, the CDR3 reads TGTGCCAGCAGTGCAGGGTACTCTGGAAACACCATATATTTT.

This clone showed up just a few times. The chain is built from TRBV5-4 and TRBJ2-1; D is unresolved. CDR1 is SGHNT and CDR2 is YYREEE in the germline V gene (reference sequence). CDR3 length equals 15 residues. V lost 2 bases and J lost 7, with 16 bases in between. CDR3 protein: CASSFVGALGNEQFF. For the CDR3, the DNA is TGTGCCAGCAGCTTTGTTGGAGCCCTCGGGAATGAGCAGTTCTTC.

This chain uses TRBV27 with TRBJ2-1; tentative D call: TRBD2 (6 bases). CDR1 and CDR2 (germline): MNHEY, SMNVEV (reference sequence). The CDR3 sequence is 12 residues long. Trimming cost V 4 bases and J 10 bases, with 11 bases left between them. DNA for the CDR3: TGTGCCAGCAGTTACCGGGGAGGAGAGCAGTTCTTC. Translation: CASSYRGGEQFF.

CDR3 nucleotides: TGCGCCAGCAGCTCAGCGGGAGGGCCTGCAGATACGCAGTATTTT. It codes for CASSSAGGPADTQYF. The chain is built from TRBV5-1 and TRBJ2-3, with 10 bases identical to TRBD2. This CDR3 has 15 residues. With V trimmed by 3 bases and J by 4 bases, 5 bases remained unmatched. The germline V gene encodes CDR1 SGHRS and CDR2 YFSETQ. Supplemented by reference TRBV5-1 and TRBJ2-3, the full variable domain reads KAGVTQTPRYLIKTRGQQVTLSCSPISGHRSVSWYQQTPGQGLQFLFEYFSETQRNKGNFPGRFSGRQFSNSRSEMNVSTLELGDSALYLCASSSAGGPADTQYFGPGTRLTVL.

J is TRBJ1-6 and V is TRBV6-1; D ambiguous. V was pared by 2 bases and J by 6 bases, with 14 bases between. Per the germline V gene, CDR1 is MNHNS and CDR2 is SASEGT. CDR3 length: 16 residues. CDR3 protein: CASSEIGVAANSPLHF. The CDR3 DNA is TGTGCCAGCAGTGAAATCGGGGTAGCAGCTAATTCACCCCTCCACTTT.